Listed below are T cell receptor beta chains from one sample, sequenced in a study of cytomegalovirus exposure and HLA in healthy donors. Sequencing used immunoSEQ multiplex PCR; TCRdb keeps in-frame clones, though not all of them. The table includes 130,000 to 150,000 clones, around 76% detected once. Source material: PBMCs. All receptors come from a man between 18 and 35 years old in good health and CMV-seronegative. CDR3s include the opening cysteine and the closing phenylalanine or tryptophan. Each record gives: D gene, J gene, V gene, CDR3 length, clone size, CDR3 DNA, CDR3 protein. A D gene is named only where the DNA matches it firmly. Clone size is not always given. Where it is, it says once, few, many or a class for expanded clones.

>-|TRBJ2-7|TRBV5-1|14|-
TGCGCCAGCAGCTTGGCCGTGGGGGCCTACGAGCAGTACTTC
CASSLAVGAYEQYF
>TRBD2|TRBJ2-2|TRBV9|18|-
TGTGCCAGCAGCGTAGGTTTCCCGGGGGGAGGCTGGACCGGGGAGCTGTTTTTT
CASSVGFPGGGWTGELFF
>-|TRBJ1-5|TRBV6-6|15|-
TGTGCCAGCAGTTACCGTCAGGGGAGCAATCAGCCCCAGCATTTT
CASSYRQGSNQPQHF
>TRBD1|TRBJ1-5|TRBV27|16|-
TGTGCCAGCAGTTGGACAGGGGGTGGGGGCAATCAGCCCCAGCATTTT
CASSWTGGGGNQPQHF
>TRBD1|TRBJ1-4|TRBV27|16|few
TGTGCCAGCAGTTTAAACTGGGACAGGGACAATGAAAAACTGTTTTTT
CASSLNWDRDNEKLFF
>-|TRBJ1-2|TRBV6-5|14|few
TGTGCCAGCAGTTATCTGACAGGTCCTTATGGCTACACCTTC
CASSYLTGPYGYTF
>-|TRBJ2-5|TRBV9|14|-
TGTGCCAGCAGCGCGGGGGACAGACGAGAGACCCAGTACTTC
CASSAGDRRETQYF
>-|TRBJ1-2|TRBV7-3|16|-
TGTGCCAGCAGCCCCGTATCCGCGGGAGACAGCTATGGCTACACCTTC
CASSPVSAGDSYGYTF
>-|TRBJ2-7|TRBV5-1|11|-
TGCGCCAGCAGCTTGGCCCGCGAGCAGTACTTC
CASSLAREQYF
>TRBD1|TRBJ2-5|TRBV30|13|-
TGTGCCTGGAGTTGGGCAGGGGGAGAGACCCAGTACTTC
CAWSWAGGETQYF
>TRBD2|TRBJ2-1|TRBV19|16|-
TGTGCCAGTAGTATAAGTTTGCGGGAGGGCTGGAATGAGCAGTTCTTC
CASSISLREGWNEQFF
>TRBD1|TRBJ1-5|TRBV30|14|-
TGTGCCTGGACCCAGACAGGGCCAAATCAGCCCCAGCATTTT
CAWTQTGPNQPQHF
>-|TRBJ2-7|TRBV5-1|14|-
TGCGCCAGCAGCTTGGGGACAGAGGCCTACGAGCAGTACTTC
CASSLGTEAYEQYF
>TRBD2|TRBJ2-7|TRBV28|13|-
TGTGCCAGCGGCGGGAGTAAGTCCTACGAGCAGTACTTC
CASGGSKSYEQYF
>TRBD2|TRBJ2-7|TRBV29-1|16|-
TGCAGCGTTGCGCCGACTAGCGGAATGGGCTCCTACGAGCAGTACTTC
CSVAPTSGMGSYEQYF
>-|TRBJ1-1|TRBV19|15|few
TGTGCCAGTTCCTCGTGGAGGAAGGAGAACACTGAAGCTTTCTTT
CASSSWRKENTEAFF
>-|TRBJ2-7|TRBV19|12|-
TGTGCCAGTAGTGTACAGCCGACCGAGCAGTACTTC
CASSVQPTEQYF
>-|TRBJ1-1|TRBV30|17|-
TGTGCCTGGAGTGTACTAGGGATTCGGGCAATGAACACTGAAGCTTTCTTT
CAWSVLGIRAMNTEAFF
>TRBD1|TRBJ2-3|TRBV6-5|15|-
TGTGCCAGCACCACAGACAGGGGGCGTTTCGATACGCAGTATTTT
CASTTDRGRFDTQYF
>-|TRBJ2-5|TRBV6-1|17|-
TGTGCCAGCAGTGAAAGGTTGACAGGCCTACTCCAAGAGACCCAGTACTTC
CASSERLTGLLQETQYF
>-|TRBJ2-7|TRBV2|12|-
TGTGCCAGCTTTGGCATCTCCTACGAGCAGTACTTC
CASFGISYEQYF
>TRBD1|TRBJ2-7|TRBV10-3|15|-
TGTGCCATCAGTGAGTCGGACAGGGGCTCCTACGAGCAGTACTTC
CAISESDRGSYEQYF
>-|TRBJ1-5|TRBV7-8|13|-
TGTGCCAGCAGCTTCGGGGGCAATCAGCCCCAGCATTTT
CASSFGGNQPQHF
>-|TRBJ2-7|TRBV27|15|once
TGTGCCAGCGTGGAGGTTAATCGGGCGGGCTACGAGCAGTACTTC
CASVEVNRAGYEQYF
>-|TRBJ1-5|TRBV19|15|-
TGTGCCAGTAGTATTCCTTTGGGGACAAATCAGCCCCAGCATTTT
CASSIPLGTNQPQHF
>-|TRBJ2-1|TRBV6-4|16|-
TGTGCCAGCAGTGACTCGAGACAGGTTCCTTACAATGAGCAGTTCTTC
CASSDSRQVPYNEQFF
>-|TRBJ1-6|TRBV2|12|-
TGTGCCAGCAGTGTGAGGAATTCACCCCTCCACTTT
CASSVRNSPLHF
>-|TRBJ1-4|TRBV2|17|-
TGTGCCAGCAGTGAAACTGGCCTAAGGGGAGGGTCGGAAAAACTGTTTTTT
CASSETGLRGGSEKLFF
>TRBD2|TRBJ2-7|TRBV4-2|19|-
TGTGCCAGCAGCCAAGATTTGCCTAGCGGGGGACCGAGCTCCTACGAGCAGTACTTC
CASSQDLPSGGPSSYEQYF
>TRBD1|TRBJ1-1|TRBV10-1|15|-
TGCGCCAGCAGGAGGGGGCGCATCCAAGACACTGAAGCTTTCTTT
CASRRGRIQDTEAFF
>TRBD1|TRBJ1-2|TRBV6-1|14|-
TGTGCCAGCCGAATGGACAGGGCGGGCTATGGCTACACCTTC
CASRMDRAGYGYTF
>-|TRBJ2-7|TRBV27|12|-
TGTGCCAGCAGTTTTCAGGGGGGCGAGCAGTACTTC
CASSFQGGEQYF
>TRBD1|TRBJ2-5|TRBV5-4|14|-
TGTGCCAGCAGCCTCGGGACAGAATCTGAGACCCAGTACTTC
CASSLGTESETQYF
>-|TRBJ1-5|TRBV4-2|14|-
TGTGCCAGCAGCCAGGAGGGAGGTAATCAGCCCCAGCATTTT
CASSQEGGNQPQHF
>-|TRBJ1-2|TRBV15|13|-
TGTGCCACCAGCAGAGGGCAGTCCTATGGCTACACCTTC
CATSRGQSYGYTF
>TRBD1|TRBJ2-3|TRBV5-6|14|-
TGTGCCAGCAGCTGGGGACAGGGCCAGGATACGCAGTATTTT
CASSWGQGQDTQYF
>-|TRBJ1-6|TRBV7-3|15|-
TGTGCCAGCAGCAGGGAGGGAATCTATAATTCACCCCTCCACTTT
CASSREGIYNSPLHF
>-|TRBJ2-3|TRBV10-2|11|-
TGCGCCAGCAGTCGAGAGGTTACGCAGTATTTT
CASSREVTQYF
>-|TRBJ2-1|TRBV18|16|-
TGTGCCAGCTCACCACCATCGGAGAATAATTACAATGAGCAGTTCTTC
CASSPPSENNYNEQFF
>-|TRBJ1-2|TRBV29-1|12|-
TGCAGCGTTGATCCGGAGCTAAGGGGCTACACCTTC
CSVDPELRGYTF
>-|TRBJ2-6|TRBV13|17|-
TGTGCCAGCAGCTTAGGTGGGGCCAACTCTGGGGCCAACGTCCTGACTTTC
CASSLGGANSGANVLTF
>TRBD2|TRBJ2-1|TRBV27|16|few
TGTGCCAGCTTCTCCTGGACTAGCGGGAGCTACAATGAGCAGTTCTTC
CASFSWTSGSYNEQFF
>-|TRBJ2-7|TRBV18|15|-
TGTGCCAGCTCACTAGGCCAGGGCCGGGTGGACGAGCAGTACTTC
CASSLGQGRVDEQYF
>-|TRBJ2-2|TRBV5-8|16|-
TGTGCCAGCAGCTTGGTTCAGGGCGCGAACACCGGGGAGCTGTTTTTT
CASSLVQGANTGELFF
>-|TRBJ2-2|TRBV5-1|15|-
TGCGCCAGCAGGAGGCATGATCCCCAAACCGGGGAGCTGTTTTTT
CASRRHDPQTGELFF